This TCR beta chain was sequenced for a study of T cells in Graves' hyperthyroidism and ophthalmopathy. Study as a whole: Peripheral blood sampling occurred at initial diagnosis, before any treatment.

Germline V gene data show CDR1 as LNHNV and CDR2 as YYDKDF (reference sequence). The CDR3 runs 16 residues. Trimming took 0 bases from V and 5 from J, leaving 15 bases between them. TCR beta CDR3 regions were amplified from RNA transcripts. The HTBI primer set drove a first-round RT-PCR of the TCR CDR3. TCRdb fed the multiplex PCR reads into MiXCR, producing one record per CDR3 protein. The sample contains a few hundred thousand distinct CDR3 sequences, 17% of which appear only once. This clonotype came up many times. This receptor was taken from a woman under 30 with Graves' ophthalmopathy. V and J are TRBV15 and TRBJ2-3; TRBD1 is a possible D gene (5 bases). The sequenced sample was blood. CDR3 sequence reads: CATSRDLGASRDTQYF. The CDR3, as DNA: TGTGCCACCAGCAGAGATCTTGGGGCTAGTCGAGATACGCAGTATTTT. Filled out from reference TRBV15 and TRBJ2-3, the complete variable domain reads DAMVIQNPRYQVTQFGKPVTLSCSQTLNHNVMYWYQQKSSQAPKLLFHYYDKDFNNEADTPDNFQSRRPNTSFCFLDIRSPGLGDTAMYLCATSRDLGASRDTQYFGPGTRLTVL.